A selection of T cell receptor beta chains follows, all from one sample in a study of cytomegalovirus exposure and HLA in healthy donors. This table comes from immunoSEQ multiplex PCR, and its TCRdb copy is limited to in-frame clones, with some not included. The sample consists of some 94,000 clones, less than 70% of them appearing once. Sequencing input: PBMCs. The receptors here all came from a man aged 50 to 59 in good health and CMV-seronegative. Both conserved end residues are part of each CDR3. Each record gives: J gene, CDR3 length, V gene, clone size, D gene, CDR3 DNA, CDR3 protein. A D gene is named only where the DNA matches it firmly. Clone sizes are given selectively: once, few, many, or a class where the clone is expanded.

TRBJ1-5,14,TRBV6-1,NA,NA,TGTGCCAGCAGTGAAAAGACCCTAGATCAGCCCCAGCATTTT,CASSEKTLDQPQHF
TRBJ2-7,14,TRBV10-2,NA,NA,TGCGCCAGCAGCCTTGCTACCGTCTCCTACGAGCAGTACTTC,CASSLATVSYEQYF
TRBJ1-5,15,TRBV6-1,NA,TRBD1,TGTGCCAGCAGTCCTGACAGGGGAGCCGGTCAGCCCCAGCATTTT,CASSPDRGAGQPQHF
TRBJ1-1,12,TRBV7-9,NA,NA,TGTGCCAGCAGCTTGGTGCGCACTGAAGCTTTCTTT,CASSLVRTEAFF
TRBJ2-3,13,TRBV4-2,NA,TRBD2,TGTGCCAGCAGCCAAGCGGGAGGAGATACGCAGTATTTT,CASSQAGGDTQYF
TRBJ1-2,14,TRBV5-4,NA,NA,TGTGCCAGCAGCTTCGGACAGCCTAACTATGGCTACACCTTC,CASSFGQPNYGYTF
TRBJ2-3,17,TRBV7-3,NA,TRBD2,TGTGCCAGCAGCTTAAGCGGGGGGGTCCCTAGCACAGATACGCAGTATTTT,CASSLSGGVPSTDTQYF
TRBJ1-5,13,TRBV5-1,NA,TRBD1,TGCGCCAGCAGCTACACAGGGGATCAGCCCCAGCATTTT,CASSYTGDQPQHF
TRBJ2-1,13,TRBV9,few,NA,TGTGCCAGCAGCGTAAGACTGGGAGGTGAGCAGTTCTTC,CASSVRLGGEQFF
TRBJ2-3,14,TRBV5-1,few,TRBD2,TGCGCCAGCAGTATGGCGGGGGACACAGATACGCAGTATTTT,CASSMAGDTDTQYF
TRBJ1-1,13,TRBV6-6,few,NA,TGTGCCAGCAGAAAACCCCACGGCACTGAAGCTTTCTTT,CASRKPHGTEAFF
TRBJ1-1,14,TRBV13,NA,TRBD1,TGTGCCAGCAGCGGTTACCTCAGGGGGGCTGAAGCTTTCTTT,CASSGYLRGAEAFF
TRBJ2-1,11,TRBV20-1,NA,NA,TGCAGTGCTAGCCCTAGCCAACTAGGGATCTTC,CSASPSQLGIF
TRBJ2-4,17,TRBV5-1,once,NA,TGCGCCAGCAGCTTGGCACAGAGATCTTTAGCCAAAAACATTCAGTACTTC,CASSLAQRSLAKNIQYF
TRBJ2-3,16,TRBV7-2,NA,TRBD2,TGTGCCAGCAGCTTAGGCGGGGGTCCAAGCACAGATACGCAGTATTTT,CASSLGGGPSTDTQYF